This is a list of T cell receptor beta chains from one sample in a study of CD8+ T cells in alopecia areata. The repertoire was sequenced with immunoSEQ multiplex PCR; TCRdb's copy has only in-frame clones and lacks some. The sample has 150,000 to 200,000 clones; under 80% are singletons. The source was CD4+ T cells sorted from blood, collected between weeks 49 and 50, from a patient treated with tofacitinib. These receptors originate from a human donor with alopecia areata. Each CDR3 is given with its conserved first and last residue. A D gene is named only where the DNA matches it firmly. Some rows have no size entry. The others give once, few or many, or a class for an expanded clone.

j_call: TRBJ1-2
v_call: TRBV7-2
cdr3_length: 17
clone_size: -
d_call: TRBD1
cdr3_nt: TGTGCCAGCAGCTCTAGGACAGGGGGTTTTGGGACGAATGGCTACACCTTC
cdr3_aa: CASSSRTGGFGTNGYTF

j_call: TRBJ2-3
v_call: TRBV30
cdr3_length: 12
clone_size: few
d_call: -
cdr3_nt: TGTGCCTGGAGTCCATTAGCGGATACGCAGTATTTT
cdr3_aa: CAWSPLADTQYF

j_call: TRBJ2-1
v_call: TRBV2
cdr3_length: 14
clone_size: -
d_call: TRBD2
cdr3_nt: TGTGCCAGCAGTGGGACTAGCAGATACAATGAGCAGTTCTTC
cdr3_aa: CASSGTSRYNEQFF

j_call: TRBJ2-1
v_call: TRBV7-9
cdr3_length: 15
clone_size: few
d_call: -
cdr3_nt: TGTGCCAGCAGCTTAGTTGTAGGACAGAACAATGAGCAGTTCTTC
cdr3_aa: CASSLVVGQNNEQFF

j_call: TRBJ1-1
v_call: TRBV5-1
cdr3_length: 15
clone_size: -
d_call: -
cdr3_nt: TGCGCCAGCAGCGGGGGAACAGGGTTTGGCACTGAAGCTTTCTTT
cdr3_aa: CASSGGTGFGTEAFF

j_call: TRBJ2-7
v_call: TRBV5-6
cdr3_length: 14
clone_size: -
d_call: -
cdr3_nt: TGTGCCAGCACCCAGGGTGGCAGGGGCTACGAGCAGTACTTC
cdr3_aa: CASTQGGRGYEQYF

j_call: TRBJ1-2
v_call: TRBV4-3
cdr3_length: 14
clone_size: -
d_call: -
cdr3_nt: TGCGCCAGCAGCCAATCCCGGGAAAAGTATGGCTACACCTTC
cdr3_aa: CASSQSREKYGYTF

j_call: TRBJ1-5
v_call: TRBV4-1
cdr3_length: 20
clone_size: -
d_call: -
cdr3_nt: TGCGCCAGCAGCCATGGGAATTTTCCTCGACTGGAAGAGGGCAATCAGCCCCAGCATTTT
cdr3_aa: CASSHGNFPRLEEGNQPQHF

j_call: TRBJ2-5
v_call: TRBV4-3
cdr3_length: 14
clone_size: once
d_call: TRBD1
cdr3_nt: TGCGCCAGCAGCCAGGGACAGGGGTGGGAGACCCAGTACTTC
cdr3_aa: CASSQGQGWETQYF

j_call: TRBJ2-3
v_call: TRBV29-1
cdr3_length: 13
clone_size: -
d_call: -
cdr3_nt: TGCAGCGTTGCGGTGGGAGGTATAGATACGCAGTATTTT
cdr3_aa: CSVAVGGIDTQYF

j_call: TRBJ2-7
v_call: TRBV5-1
cdr3_length: 13
clone_size: -
d_call: TRBD1
cdr3_nt: TGCGCCAGCAGCTGGGGACAGGGCTACGAGCAGTACTTC
cdr3_aa: CASSWGQGYEQYF

j_call: TRBJ2-1
v_call: TRBV7-3
cdr3_length: 16
clone_size: -
d_call: TRBD1
cdr3_nt: TGTGCCAGCAGCTTAACGGGACAGGGATTGAAGGGAAAGCAGTTCTTC
cdr3_aa: CASSLTGQGLKGKQFF

j_call: TRBJ1-1
v_call: TRBV14
cdr3_length: 15
clone_size: medium-sized
d_call: -
cdr3_nt: TGTGCCAGCAGCCAAGATCTGGACGGTTTTACTGAAGCTTTCTTT
cdr3_aa: CASSQDLDGFTEAFF

j_call: TRBJ2-1
v_call: TRBV18
cdr3_length: 16
clone_size: -
d_call: -
cdr3_nt: TGTGCCAGCTCACCACCGGTTGGTTCGGGGAACAATGAGCAGTTCTTC
cdr3_aa: CASSPPVGSGNNEQFF

j_call: TRBJ2-3
v_call: TRBV29-1
cdr3_length: 10
clone_size: -
d_call: -
cdr3_nt: TGCAGCGTCGTATGGGATACGCAGTATTTT
cdr3_aa: CSVVWDTQYF

j_call: TRBJ1-4
v_call: TRBV7-2
cdr3_length: 15
clone_size: -
d_call: -
cdr3_nt: TGTGCCAGCAGCTTAGACCGAGCAACTAATGAAAAACTGTTTTTT
cdr3_aa: CASSLDRATNEKLFF

j_call: TRBJ2-4
v_call: TRBV30
cdr3_length: 15
clone_size: once
d_call: -
cdr3_nt: TGTGCCTGGAGCGGGCAGGGGAGTAAAAAAAACATTCAGTACTTC
cdr3_aa: CAWSGQGSKKNIQYF

j_call: TRBJ2-2
v_call: TRBV10-3
cdr3_length: 17
clone_size: -
d_call: TRBD2
cdr3_nt: TGTGCCATCAGTGAGGGAACTAGCGGGGTGAACACCGGGGAGCTGTTTTTT
cdr3_aa: CAISEGTSGVNTGELFF

j_call: TRBJ2-3
v_call: TRBV29-1
cdr3_length: 13
clone_size: -
d_call: -
cdr3_nt: TGCAGCGTTGGGACACTTCTCACAGATACGCAGTATTTT
cdr3_aa: CSVGTLLTDTQYF

j_call: TRBJ2-1
v_call: TRBV7-2
cdr3_length: 11
clone_size: few
d_call: -
cdr3_nt: TGTGCCAGCAGCCCCCGGGGTGAGCAGTTCTTC
cdr3_aa: CASSPRGEQFF

j_call: TRBJ1-6
v_call: TRBV27
cdr3_length: 12
clone_size: -
d_call: -
cdr3_nt: TGTGCCAGCCGCGTGGGGGTATCACCCCTCCACTTT
cdr3_aa: CASRVGVSPLHF

j_call: TRBJ2-7
v_call: TRBV18
cdr3_length: 13
clone_size: -
d_call: -
cdr3_nt: TGTGCCAGCTCACCAACTCGATCCTACGAGCAGTACTTC
cdr3_aa: CASSPTRSYEQYF

j_call: TRBJ2-7
v_call: TRBV29-1
cdr3_length: 11
clone_size: few
d_call: -
cdr3_nt: TGCAGCGTTGCGGGGGCAGGGGAGCAGTACTTC
cdr3_aa: CSVAGAGEQYF